The rows below give T cell receptor beta chains drawn from one sample of a study of blood T cell repertoires in COVID-19. Method: immunoSEQ multiplex PCR; TCRdb's copy keeps in-frame clones and lacks some. The sample gives about 210,000 clones, roughly nine tenths of which show up once; 0.95% to 1.5% is in the top ten. The sample was peripheral blood. Receptor source: a man aged 25-45 years with acute or convalescent COVID-19. Each CDR3 is given with its conserved first and last residue. Fields, in order: D gene, J gene, V gene, clone size, CDR3 protein, CDR3 DNA. D genes are given only for firm matches. The size entry is marked missing in some rows and otherwise reads once, few, many or a size class.

d_call: NA
j_call: TRBJ2-5
v_call: TRBV9
clone_size: NA
cdr3_aa: CASSVGLVGLQETQYF
cdr3_nt: TGTGCCAGCAGCGTAGGACTAGTGGGACTCCAAGAGACCCAGTACTTC

d_call: NA
j_call: TRBJ2-1
v_call: TRBV9
clone_size: NA
cdr3_aa: CASTKSDKSYNEQFF
cdr3_nt: TGTGCCAGCACTAAATCGGACAAGTCCTACAATGAGCAGTTCTTC

d_call: TRBD1
j_call: TRBJ1-6
v_call: TRBV5-1
clone_size: NA
cdr3_aa: CASSRDRGSSPLHF
cdr3_nt: TGCGCCAGCAGCCGTGACAGGGGTAGCTCACCCCTCCACTTT

d_call: TRBD1
j_call: TRBJ2-5
v_call: TRBV9
clone_size: once
cdr3_aa: CASSVDRGETQYF
cdr3_nt: TGTGCCAGCAGCGTCGACAGGGGGGAGACCCAGTACTTC

d_call: TRBD2
j_call: TRBJ2-4
v_call: TRBV19
clone_size: NA
cdr3_aa: CASSTPSPTSGRVPLGKNIQYF
cdr3_nt: TGTGCCAGTAGTACCCCCTCTCCGACTAGCGGGAGGGTCCCCTTGGGCAAAAACATTCAGTACTTC

d_call: NA
j_call: TRBJ1-1
v_call: TRBV6-1
clone_size: NA
cdr3_aa: CASSESGRRNTEAFF
cdr3_nt: TGTGCCAGCAGTGAATCCGGGAGGAGGAACACTGAAGCTTTCTTT

d_call: NA
j_call: TRBJ2-2
v_call: TRBV6-5
clone_size: NA
cdr3_aa: CASRLQNTGELFF
cdr3_nt: TGTGCCAGCAGACTCCAGAACACCGGGGAGCTGTTTTTT

d_call: TRBD1
j_call: TRBJ1-2
v_call: TRBV6-5
clone_size: NA
cdr3_aa: CASSFRGRGVGYTF
cdr3_nt: TGTGCCAGCAGTTTCAGGGGGCGAGGGGTTGGCTACACCTTC

d_call: TRBD2
j_call: TRBJ2-2
v_call: TRBV7-2
clone_size: NA
cdr3_aa: CASSLVAGVSGELFF
cdr3_nt: TGTGCCAGCAGCTTAGTCGCGGGAGTCTCCGGGGAGCTGTTTTTT

d_call: NA
j_call: TRBJ2-5
v_call: TRBV5-1
clone_size: NA
cdr3_aa: CASARRDRQETQYF
cdr3_nt: TGCGCCAGCGCCCGGCGGGACAGACAAGAGACCCAGTACTTC

d_call: NA
j_call: TRBJ1-6
v_call: TRBV7-2
clone_size: NA
cdr3_aa: CASSLVGGGNSPLHF
cdr3_nt: TGTGCCAGCAGCTTAGTGGGAGGCGGGAATTCACCCCTCCACTTT

d_call: NA
j_call: TRBJ1-2
v_call: TRBV9
clone_size: once
cdr3_aa: CASSVDAGSEYGYTF
cdr3_nt: TGTGCCAGCAGCGTAGACGCCGGGTCCGAATATGGCTACACCTTC

d_call: TRBD2
j_call: TRBJ2-1
v_call: TRBV7-3
clone_size: once
cdr3_aa: CASSSPGLAALDVYNEQFF
cdr3_nt: TGTGCCAGCAGCTCACCGGGACTAGCGGCCTTAGACGTATACAATGAGCAGTTCTTC

d_call: NA
j_call: TRBJ2-1
v_call: TRBV5-1
clone_size: NA
cdr3_aa: CASSWAHLPSSYNEQFF
cdr3_nt: TGCGCCAGCAGCTGGGCACATCTCCCCAGCTCCTACAATGAGCAGTTCTTC

d_call: NA
j_call: TRBJ1-2
v_call: TRBV6-5
clone_size: NA
cdr3_aa: CASSYTAGNVYGYTF
cdr3_nt: TGTGCCAGCAGTTATACGGCAGGGAATGTCTATGGCTACACCTTC

d_call: NA
j_call: TRBJ1-1
v_call: TRBV28
clone_size: NA
cdr3_aa: CASSLRARGTEAFF
cdr3_nt: TGTGCCAGCAGTTTGAGGGCCAGGGGTACTGAAGCTTTCTTT

d_call: NA
j_call: TRBJ2-3
v_call: TRBV6-1
clone_size: NA
cdr3_aa: CASSDPAAGGGTDTQYF
cdr3_nt: TGTGCCAGCAGTGACCCCGCCGCCGGGGGAGGCACAGATACGCAGTATTTT

d_call: TRBD2
j_call: TRBJ2-3
v_call: TRBV11-2
clone_size: NA
cdr3_aa: CASSLGLAGVTDTQYF
cdr3_nt: TGTGCCAGCAGCCTCGGACTAGCGGGAGTTACAGATACGCAGTATTTT

d_call: NA
j_call: TRBJ2-1
v_call: TRBV7-2
clone_size: NA
cdr3_aa: CASSLTINEQFF
cdr3_nt: TGTGCCAGCAGCTTGACAATAAATGAGCAGTTCTTC

d_call: NA
j_call: TRBJ1-2
v_call: TRBV10-3
clone_size: NA
cdr3_aa: CAISESRRGGSVYGYTF
cdr3_nt: TGTGCCATCAGTGAGTCGAGGAGGGGCGGCTCCGTCTATGGCTACACCTTC

d_call: TRBD1
j_call: TRBJ2-6
v_call: TRBV5-6
clone_size: NA
cdr3_aa: CASSSTGAGGANVLTF
cdr3_nt: TGTGCCAGCAGCTCGACAGGGGCGGGAGGGGCCAACGTCCTGACTTTC

d_call: NA
j_call: TRBJ2-1
v_call: TRBV29-1
clone_size: NA
cdr3_aa: CSVDQGRSSVVNEQFF
cdr3_nt: TGCAGCGTTGATCAGGGAAGGTCTAGCGTGGTCAATGAGCAGTTCTTC

d_call: NA
j_call: TRBJ1-5
v_call: TRBV6-1
clone_size: NA
cdr3_aa: CASSEGRTVVYF
cdr3_nt: TGTGCCAGCAGTGAAGGTAGGACAGTAGTGTATTTT

d_call: NA
j_call: TRBJ1-1
v_call: TRBV28
clone_size: NA
cdr3_aa: CASSPMGHSEAFF
cdr3_nt: TGTGCCAGCAGTCCGATGGGGCATTCTGAAGCTTTCTTT

d_call: NA
j_call: TRBJ2-1
v_call: TRBV7-9
clone_size: NA
cdr3_aa: CASNRVSYNEQFF
cdr3_nt: TGTGCCAGTAACAGGGTCTCCTACAATGAGCAGTTCTTC

d_call: NA
j_call: TRBJ1-2
v_call: TRBV28
clone_size: NA
cdr3_aa: CASTAGGANYGYTF
cdr3_nt: TGTGCCAGCACCGCGGGCGGTGCTAACTATGGCTACACCTTC